A selection of T cell receptor beta chains follows, all from one sample in a study of blood T cells in healthy people across ages. MiXCR, run by TCRdb on the 5' RACE reads, gives a single entry per CDR3 protein. The profile covers fewer than 2,000,000 distinct CDR3 sequences, with approximately 40% appearing a single time and around 23% taken by the ten largest. The material sequenced was blood. These receptors were collected from a human donor in good health. Each CDR3 is given with its conserved first and last residue. The D gene is left open where the match is weak. The size of a clone is reported for some rows only, either as once, few or many, or as a class for expanded clones.

V,J,D,size,CDR3,DNA
TRBV5-1,TRBJ2-5,TRBD2,-,CPSSRAGVGETQYF,TGCCCCAGCAGCAGAGCGGGGGTGGGGGAGACCCAGTACTTC
TRBV20-1,TRBJ1-1,-,-,CSAREIRPNRAFF,TGCAGTGCTAGAGAGATTCGTCCGAATAGGGCTTTCTTT
TRBV11-1,TRBJ2-1,TRBD1,few,CASSLEVETGEFF,TGTGCCAGCAGCTTAGAGGTTGAGACAGGGGAGTTCTTC
TRBV6-2/TRBV6-3,TRBJ1-2,-,few,CASSYSVPGYGYTF,TGTGCCAGCAGTTACTCGGTTCCAGGGTACGGCTACACCTTC
TRBV20-1,TRBJ2-3,-,-,CSAALGVYADTQYF,TGCAGTGCCGCCTTAGGGGTTTACGCAGATACGCAGTATTTT
TRBV12-3/TRBV12-4,TRBJ1-1,-,few,CASSLALSSDAFF,TGTGCCAGCAGTTTAGCGCTCAGCAGCGACGCTTTCTTT
TRBV11-1,TRBJ2-3,-,-,CASTSDRVGDTQYF,TGTGCCAGCACCTCCGACAGAGTAGGAGATACGCAGTATTTT
TRBV10-3,TRBJ1-1,-,-,CAISESPGGGSTEAFF,TGTGCCATCAGTGAGTCGCCCGGGGGTGGTAGTACTGAAGCTTTCTTT
TRBV11-2,TRBJ1-2,TRBD1,-,CASSHVGQGASSDYGYTF,TGTGCCAGCAGCCACGTCGGACAGGGGGCGTCAAGTGACTATGGCTACACCTTC
TRBV7-8,TRBJ2-5,-,few,CASSLVRTGSHETQYF,TGTGCCAGCAGCTTAGTCCGAACAGGGTCCCACGAGACCCAGTACTTC
TRBV7-2,TRBJ1-2,-,-,CTSSLGAGANYGYTF,TGTACCAGCAGCTTAGGAGCGGGGGCCAACTATGGCTACACCTTC
TRBV11-3,TRBJ2-7,TRBD2,few,CASSWSAGVSYEQYF,TGTGCCAGCAGCTGGTCAGCGGGGGTCTCCTACGAGCAGTACTTC
TRBV5-6,TRBJ1-1,-,many,CASTYMGGMNTEAFF,TGTGCCAGCACCTATATGGGGGGGATGAACACTGAAGCTTTCTTT
TRBV28,TRBJ2-3,-,many,CASSYTTDTQYF,TGTGCCAGCAGTTACACCACAGATACGCAGTATTTT